This TCR beta chain was identified during a study of shared clonotypes between healthy human individuals. About the study: Ranging from 18 to 49 in age, donors were two women and a few men. Findings and caveats of the study: Investigators expected sequencing depth to affect clonotype sharing among donors. Naive subsets usually exceeded memory subsets in estimated richness.

As for this clone: Its antigen is unknown.

The junction had 11 bases not matched to a gene; V was cut back by 4 bases and J by 2 bases. CDR3 length: 18 residues. In germline, CDR1 is SGHRS, CDR2 YFSETQ. Every subset's genomic DNA went evenly onto several immunoSEQ plates. Some clones are missing from TCRdb's copy, which holds only in-frame ones; the method was immunoSEQ multiplex PCR. The sample has over a million clones, roughly 80% seen once. This TCR derives from a man between 18 and 35 years old in good health. The sample was memory CD4+ T cells sorted from blood. The sample's subset: CD45RA-negative fraction. V and J are TRBV5-1 and TRBJ1-4, with 10 bases matching TRBD1. The chain's CDR3 is CASSRAPGQGSTNEKLFF. DNA of the CDR3: TGCGCCAGCAGCCGAGCCCCGGGACAGGGGTCCACTAATGAAAAACTGTTTTTT.